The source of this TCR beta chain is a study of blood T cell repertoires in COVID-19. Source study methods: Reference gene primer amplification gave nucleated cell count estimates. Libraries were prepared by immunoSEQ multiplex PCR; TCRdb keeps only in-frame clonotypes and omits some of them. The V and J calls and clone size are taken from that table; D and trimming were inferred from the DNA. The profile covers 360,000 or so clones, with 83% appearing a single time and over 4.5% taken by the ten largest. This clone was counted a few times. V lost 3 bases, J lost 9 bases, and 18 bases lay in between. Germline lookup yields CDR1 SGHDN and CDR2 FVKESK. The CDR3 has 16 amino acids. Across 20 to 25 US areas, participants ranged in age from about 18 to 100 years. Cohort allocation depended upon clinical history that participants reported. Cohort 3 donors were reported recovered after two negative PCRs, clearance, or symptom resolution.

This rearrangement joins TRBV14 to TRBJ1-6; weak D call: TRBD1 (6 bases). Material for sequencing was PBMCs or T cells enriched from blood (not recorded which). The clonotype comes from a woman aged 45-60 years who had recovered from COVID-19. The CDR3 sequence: CASSQLQGFGRSPLHF. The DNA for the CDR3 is TGTGCCAGCAGCCAGCTACAGGGCTTCGGTCGTTCACCCCTCCACTTT.